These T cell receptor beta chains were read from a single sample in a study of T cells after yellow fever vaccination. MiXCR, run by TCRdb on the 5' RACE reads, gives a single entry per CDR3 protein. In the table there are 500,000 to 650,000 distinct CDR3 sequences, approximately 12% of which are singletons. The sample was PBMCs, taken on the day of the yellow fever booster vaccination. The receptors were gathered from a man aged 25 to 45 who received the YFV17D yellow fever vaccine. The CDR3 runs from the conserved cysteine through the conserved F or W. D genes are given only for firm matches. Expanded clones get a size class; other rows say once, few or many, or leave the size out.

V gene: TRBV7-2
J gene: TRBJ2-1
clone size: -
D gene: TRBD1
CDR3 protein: CASRRQGLNEQFF
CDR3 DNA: TGTGCCAGCAGAAGACAGGGTCTGAATGAGCAGTTCTTC

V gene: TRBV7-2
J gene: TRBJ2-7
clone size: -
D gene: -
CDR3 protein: CASSTAPVPAEQYF
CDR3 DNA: TGTGCCAGCAGCACAGCCCCGGTTCCTGCCGAGCAGTACTTC

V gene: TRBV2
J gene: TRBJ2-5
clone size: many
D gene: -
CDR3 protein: CASSTGPSETQYF
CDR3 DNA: TGTGCCAGCAGCACAGGACCGTCGGAGACCCAGTACTTC

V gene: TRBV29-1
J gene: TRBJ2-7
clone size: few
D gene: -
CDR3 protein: CSVVRPLSYEQYF
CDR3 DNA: TGCAGCGTTGTTCGGCCGCTCTCCTACGAGCAGTACTTC

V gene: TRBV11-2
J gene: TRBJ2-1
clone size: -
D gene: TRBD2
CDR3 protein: CASSSPSGTSGRGTYNEQFF
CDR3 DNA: TGTGCCAGCAGCTCCCCCTCCGGGACTAGCGGGAGAGGCACCTACAATGAGCAGTTCTTC

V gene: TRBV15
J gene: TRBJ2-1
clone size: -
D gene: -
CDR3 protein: CATGAGAAYNEQFF
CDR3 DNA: TGTGCCACCGGGGCGGGGGCCGCCTACAATGAGCAGTTCTTC

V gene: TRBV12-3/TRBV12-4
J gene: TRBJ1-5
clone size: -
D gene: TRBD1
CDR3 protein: CASSLVGTGPNQPQHF
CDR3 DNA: TGTGCCAGCAGTTTGGTCGGGACAGGTCCCAATCAGCCCCAGCATTTT

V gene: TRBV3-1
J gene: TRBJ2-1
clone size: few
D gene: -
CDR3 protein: CASSLKIASGEQFF
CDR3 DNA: TGTGCCAGCAGCCTCAAGATTGCCAGCGGTGAGCAGTTCTTC

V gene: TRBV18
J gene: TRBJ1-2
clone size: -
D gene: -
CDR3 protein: CASSPPPPAANYGYTF
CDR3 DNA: TGTGCCAGCTCACCTCCACCTCCGGCAGCTAACTATGGCTACACCTTC

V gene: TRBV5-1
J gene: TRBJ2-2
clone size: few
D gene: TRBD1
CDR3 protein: CASSLGSPGQGNTGELFF
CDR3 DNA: TGCGCCAGCAGCTTGGGATCTCCGGGACAGGGGAACACCGGGGAGCTGTTTTTT

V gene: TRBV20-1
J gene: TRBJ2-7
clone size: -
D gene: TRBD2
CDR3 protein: CSARSGREYEQYF
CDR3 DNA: TGCAGTGCTCGTAGCGGGAGGGAGTACGAGCAGTACTTC

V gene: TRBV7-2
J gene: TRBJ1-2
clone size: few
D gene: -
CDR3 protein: CASSSRHPGTIYGYTF
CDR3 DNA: TGTGCCAGCAGCTCCAGGCACCCCGGGACAATCTATGGCTACACCTTC

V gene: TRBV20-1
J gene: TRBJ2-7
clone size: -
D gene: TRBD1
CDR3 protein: CSARAGGHSYEQYF
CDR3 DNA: TGCAGTGCTAGAGCAGGGGGCCACTCCTACGAGCAGTACTTC

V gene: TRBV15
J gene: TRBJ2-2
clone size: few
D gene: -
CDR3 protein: CATSPTVNTGELFF
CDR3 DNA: TGTGCCACCAGCCCGACTGTGAACACCGGGGAGCTGTTTTTT

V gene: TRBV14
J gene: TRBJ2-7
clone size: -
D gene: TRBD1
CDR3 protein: CASSQWGQGISYEQYF
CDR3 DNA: TGTGCCAGCAGCCAATGGGGACAGGGGATCTCCTACGAGCAGTACTTC

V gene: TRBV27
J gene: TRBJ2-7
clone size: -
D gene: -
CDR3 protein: CASTPWGSSYEQYF
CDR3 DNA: TGTGCCAGCACCCCTTGGGGCAGTTCCTACGAGCAGTACTTC

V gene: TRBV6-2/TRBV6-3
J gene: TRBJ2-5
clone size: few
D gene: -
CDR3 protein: CASSYARGGQETQYF
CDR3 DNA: TGTGCCAGCAGTTACGCCCGGGGAGGACAAGAGACCCAGTACTTC

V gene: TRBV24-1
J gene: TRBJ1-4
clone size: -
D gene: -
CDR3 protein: CATSDGRRLGGPNEKLFF
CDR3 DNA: TGTGCCACCAGTGACGGGAGACGTTTAGGGGGGCCTAATGAAAAACTGTTTTTT

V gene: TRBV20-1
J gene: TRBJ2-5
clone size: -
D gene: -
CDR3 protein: CSAGEGVGKTQYF
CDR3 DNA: TGCAGTGCTGGGGAGGGGGTGGGGAAGACCCAGTACTTC

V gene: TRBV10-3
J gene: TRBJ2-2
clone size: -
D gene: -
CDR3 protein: CAISAELSTGELFF
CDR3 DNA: TGTGCCATCAGTGCCGAACTGAGCACCGGGGAGCTGTTTTTT

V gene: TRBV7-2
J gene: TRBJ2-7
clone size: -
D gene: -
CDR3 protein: CASSSGDGGIPIEQYF
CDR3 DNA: TGTGCCAGCAGCTCTGGGGACGGCGGGATTCCCATCGAGCAGTACTTC

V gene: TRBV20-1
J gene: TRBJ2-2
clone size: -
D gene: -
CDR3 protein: CSARALKTGELFF
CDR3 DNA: TGCAGTGCTAGAGCCCTGAAAACCGGGGAGCTGTTTTTT

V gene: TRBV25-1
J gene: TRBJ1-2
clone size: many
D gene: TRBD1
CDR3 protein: CASSEAGQRIYTF
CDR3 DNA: TGTGCCAGCAGTGAAGCGGGACAGCGAATCTACACCTTC

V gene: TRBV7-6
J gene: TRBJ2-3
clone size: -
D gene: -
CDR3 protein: CASSLQQGEGDTQYF
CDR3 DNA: TGTGCCAGCAGCTTACAACAGGGGGAGGGGGATACGCAGTATTTT

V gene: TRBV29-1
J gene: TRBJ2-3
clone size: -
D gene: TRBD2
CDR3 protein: CSVVPPAGLAGVADTQYF
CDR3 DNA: TGCAGCGTTGTGCCACCGGCGGGACTAGCGGGAGTAGCAGATACGCAGTATTTT

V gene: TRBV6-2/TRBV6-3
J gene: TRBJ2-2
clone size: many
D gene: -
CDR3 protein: CASGRPYTGELFF
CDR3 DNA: TGTGCCAGCGGGAGGCCCTACACCGGGGAGCTGTTTTTT

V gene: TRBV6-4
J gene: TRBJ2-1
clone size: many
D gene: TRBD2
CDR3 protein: CASSRTPTSGRSSYNEQFF
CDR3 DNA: TGTGCCAGCAGCCGCACCCCGACTAGCGGGAGAAGCTCCTACAATGAGCAGTTCTTC

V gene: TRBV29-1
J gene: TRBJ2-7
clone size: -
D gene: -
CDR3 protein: CSVESVSGNYEQYF
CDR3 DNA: TGCAGCGTTGAATCCGTCTCGGGAAACTACGAGCAGTACTTC

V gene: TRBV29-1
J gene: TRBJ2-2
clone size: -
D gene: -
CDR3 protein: CSAGTTNTGELFF
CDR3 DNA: TGCAGCGCCGGGACAACGAACACCGGGGAGCTGTTTTTT

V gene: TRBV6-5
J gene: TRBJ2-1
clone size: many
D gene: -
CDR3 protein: CASSYGRDNEQFF
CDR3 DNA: TGTGCCAGCAGTTACGGTCGGGACAATGAGCAGTTCTTC

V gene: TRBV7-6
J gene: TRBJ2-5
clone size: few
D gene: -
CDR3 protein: CASPPHPKETQYF
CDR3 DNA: TGTGCCAGCCCCCCCCACCCAAAAGAGACCCAGTACTTC

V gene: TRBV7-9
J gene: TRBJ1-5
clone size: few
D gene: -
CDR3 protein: CASSSLRGEPQHF
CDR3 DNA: TGTGCCAGCAGCTCTCTTCGGGGGGAGCCCCAGCATTTT

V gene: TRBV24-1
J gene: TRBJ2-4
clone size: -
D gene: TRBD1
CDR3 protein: CATSTGTGGKNIQYF
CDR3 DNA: TGTGCCACCAGTACCGGGACAGGGGGCAAAAACATTCAGTACTTC

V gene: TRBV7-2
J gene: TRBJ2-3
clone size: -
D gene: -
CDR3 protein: CASSLVLASTDTQYF
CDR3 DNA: TGTGCCAGCAGCTTAGTTCTAGCGAGCACAGATACGCAGTATTTT

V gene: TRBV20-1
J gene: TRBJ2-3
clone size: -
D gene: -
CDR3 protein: CSARGWGTRTDTQYF
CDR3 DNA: TGCAGTGCTAGAGGGTGGGGTACTCGCACAGATACGCAGTATTTT

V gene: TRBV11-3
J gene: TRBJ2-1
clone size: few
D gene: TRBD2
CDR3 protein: CASSPSGASAREQFF
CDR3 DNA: TGTGCCAGCAGCCCTAGCGGGGCTAGCGCTAGGGAGCAGTTCTTC

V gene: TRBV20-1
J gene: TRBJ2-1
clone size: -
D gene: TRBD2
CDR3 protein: CSALAGGENEQFF
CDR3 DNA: TGCAGTGCTCTAGCGGGAGGGGAGAATGAGCAGTTCTTC

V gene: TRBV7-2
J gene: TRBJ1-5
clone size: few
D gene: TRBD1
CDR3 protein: CASSLQQGGQPQHF
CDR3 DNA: TGTGCCAGCAGTTTACAACAGGGGGGTCAGCCCCAGCATTTT

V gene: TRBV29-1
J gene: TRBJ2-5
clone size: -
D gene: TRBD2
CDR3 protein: CSVSGLGLAGGPWQETQYF
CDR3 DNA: TGCAGCGTGAGCGGTTTAGGACTAGCGGGAGGGCCTTGGCAAGAGACCCAGTACTTC

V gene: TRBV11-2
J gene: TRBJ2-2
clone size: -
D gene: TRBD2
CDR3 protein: CASSLEAAGVILRGELFF
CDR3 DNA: TGTGCCAGCAGCTTAGAGGCAGCGGGAGTTATTCTCCGCGGGGAGCTGTTTTTT

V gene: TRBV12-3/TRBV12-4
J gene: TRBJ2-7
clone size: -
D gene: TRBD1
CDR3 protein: CASSLRTGFDEQYF
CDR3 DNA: TGTGCCAGCAGTTTACGGACAGGGTTCGACGAGCAGTACTTC

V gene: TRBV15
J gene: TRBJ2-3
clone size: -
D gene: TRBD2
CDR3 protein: CATSGLAGGIDTQYF
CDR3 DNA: TGTGCCACCAGCGGCCTAGCGGGAGGAATAGATACGCAGTATTTT

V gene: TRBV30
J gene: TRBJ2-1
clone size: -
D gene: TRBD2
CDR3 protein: CASLGQAGVINEQFF
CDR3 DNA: TGTGCCTCCCTGGGGCAAGCGGGAGTGATAAATGAGCAGTTCTTC

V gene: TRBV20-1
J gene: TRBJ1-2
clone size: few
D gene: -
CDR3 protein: CSAPGGYGYTF
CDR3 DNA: TGCAGTGCCCCCGGCGGCTATGGCTACACCTTC

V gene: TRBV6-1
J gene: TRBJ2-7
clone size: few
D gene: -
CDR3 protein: CASNKQLSPSYEQYF
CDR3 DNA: TGTGCCAGCAATAAACAACTATCTCCGTCCTACGAGCAGTACTTC

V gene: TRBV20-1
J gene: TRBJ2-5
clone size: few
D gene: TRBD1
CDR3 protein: CSAGDRGGETQYF
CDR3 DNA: TGCAGTGCTGGGGACAGGGGGGGAGAGACCCAGTACTTC

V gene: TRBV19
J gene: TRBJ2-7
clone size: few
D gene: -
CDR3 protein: CASSWGPQAYEQYF
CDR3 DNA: TGTGCCAGTAGTTGGGGGCCTCAGGCCTACGAGCAGTACTTC

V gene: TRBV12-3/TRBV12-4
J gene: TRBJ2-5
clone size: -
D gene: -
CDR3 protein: CASRLGLGKGETQYF
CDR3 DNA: TGTGCCAGCAGGTTGGGACTCGGCAAGGGGGAGACCCAGTACTTC

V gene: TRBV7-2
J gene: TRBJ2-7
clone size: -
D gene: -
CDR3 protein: CASSLVEGYEQYF
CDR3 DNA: TGTGCCAGCAGCTTAGTTGAGGGGTACGAGCAGTACTTC

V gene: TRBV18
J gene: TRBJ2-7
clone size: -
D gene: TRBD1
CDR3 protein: CASSPGTGKKAEQYF
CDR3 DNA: TGTGCCAGCTCACCTGGGACAGGGAAGAAGGCCGAGCAGTACTTC

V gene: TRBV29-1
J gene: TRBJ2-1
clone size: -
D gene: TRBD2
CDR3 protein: CSFLPGGMRNEQFF
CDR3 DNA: TGCAGCTTTCTCCCGGGAGGTATGCGTAATGAGCAGTTCTTC

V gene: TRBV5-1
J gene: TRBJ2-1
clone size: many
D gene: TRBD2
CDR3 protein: CASSLGLAGRLYNEQFF
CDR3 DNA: TGCGCCAGCAGTTTAGGACTAGCGGGGCGACTCTACAATGAGCAGTTCTTC